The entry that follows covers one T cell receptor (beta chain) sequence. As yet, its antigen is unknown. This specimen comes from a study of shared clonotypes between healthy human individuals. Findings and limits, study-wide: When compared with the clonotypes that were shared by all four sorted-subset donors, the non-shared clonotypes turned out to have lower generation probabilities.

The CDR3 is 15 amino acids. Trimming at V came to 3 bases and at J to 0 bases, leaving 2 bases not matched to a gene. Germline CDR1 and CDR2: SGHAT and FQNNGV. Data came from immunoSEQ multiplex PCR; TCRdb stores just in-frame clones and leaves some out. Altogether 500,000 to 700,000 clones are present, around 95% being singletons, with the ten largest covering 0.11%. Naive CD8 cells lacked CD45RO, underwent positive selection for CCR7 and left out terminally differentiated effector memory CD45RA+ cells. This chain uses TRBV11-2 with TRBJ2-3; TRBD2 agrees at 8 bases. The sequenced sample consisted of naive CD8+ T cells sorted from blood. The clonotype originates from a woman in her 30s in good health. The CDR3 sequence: CASSFVAGSTDTQYF. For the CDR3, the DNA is TGTGCCAGCAGCTTCGTAGCGGGAAGCACAGATACGCAGTATTTT.